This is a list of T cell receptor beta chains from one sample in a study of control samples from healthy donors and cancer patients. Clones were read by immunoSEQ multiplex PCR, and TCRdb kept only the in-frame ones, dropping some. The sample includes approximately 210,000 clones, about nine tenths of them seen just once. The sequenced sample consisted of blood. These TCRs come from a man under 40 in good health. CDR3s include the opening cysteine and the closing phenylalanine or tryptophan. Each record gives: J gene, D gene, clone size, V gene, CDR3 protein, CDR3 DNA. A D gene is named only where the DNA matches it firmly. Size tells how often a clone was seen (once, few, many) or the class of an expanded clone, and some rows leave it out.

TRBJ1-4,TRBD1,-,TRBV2,CASSAGQDGTKLFF,TGTGCCAGCAGTGCCGGACAGGACGGGACTAAACTGTTTTTT
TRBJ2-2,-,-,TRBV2,CASSDLRVNTGELFF,TGTGCCAGCAGTGACCTCAGGGTGAACACCGGGGAGCTGTTTTTT
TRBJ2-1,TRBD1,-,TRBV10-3,CAISVGTGSNEQFF,TGTGCCATCAGTGTGGGGACAGGGAGCAATGAGCAGTTCTTC
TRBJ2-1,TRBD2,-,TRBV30,CAWSVGTSGGLTPYNEQFF,TGTGCCTGGAGTGTTGGGACTAGCGGGGGGCTTACCCCCTACAATGAGCAGTTCTTC
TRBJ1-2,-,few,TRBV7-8,CASSLKGAHYGYTF,TGTGCCAGCAGCTTAAAAGGGGCCCACTATGGCTACACCTTC
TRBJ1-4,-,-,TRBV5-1,CASSLEYGGNEKLFF,TGCGCCAGCAGCTTGGAATATGGAGGGAATGAAAAACTGTTTTTT
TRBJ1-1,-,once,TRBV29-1,CSVEGAGTEAFF,TGCAGCGTTGAAGGTGCGGGTACTGAAGCTTTCTTT
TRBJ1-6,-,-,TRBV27,CASTVRADRYNSPLHF,TGTGCCAGCACCGTCCGGGCGGACAGATATAATTCACCCCTCCACTTT
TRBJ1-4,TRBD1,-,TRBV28,CASSPGTGFEKLFF,TGTGCCAGCAGTCCGGGGACAGGGTTTGAAAAACTGTTTTTT
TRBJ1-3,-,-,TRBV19,CASSQQPVSGNTIYF,TGTGCCAGTAGCCAACAGCCTGTCTCTGGAAACACCATATATTTT
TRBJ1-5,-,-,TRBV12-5,CASGFRSNQPQHF,TGTGCTAGTGGTTTTCGTAGCAATCAGCCCCAGCATTTT
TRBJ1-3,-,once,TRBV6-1,CASSEGGGRNTIYF,TGTGCCAGCAGTGAAGGCGGGGGCAGAAACACCATATATTTT
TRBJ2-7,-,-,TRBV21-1,CASSTIAGDRDRYEQYF,TGTGCCAGCAGCACTATCGCGGGGGACAGGGATAGATACGAGCAGTACTTC
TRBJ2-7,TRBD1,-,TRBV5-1,CVSSYGQQGRTYEQYF,TGCGTCAGCAGCTATGGTCAACAGGGGCGGACCTACGAGCAGTACTTC
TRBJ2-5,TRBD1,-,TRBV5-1,CASSPGVSPGQSQETQYF,TGCGCCAGCAGCCCGGGTGTCAGTCCGGGACAGAGTCAAGAGACCCAGTACTTC
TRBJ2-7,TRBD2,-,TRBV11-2,CASSLETSGGLYEQYF,TGTGCCAGCAGCTTAGAGACTAGCGGGGGGTTGTACGAGCAGTACTTC
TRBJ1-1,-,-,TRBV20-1,CSARGGTEAFF,TGCAGTGCTAGGGGGGGCACTGAAGCTTTCTTT
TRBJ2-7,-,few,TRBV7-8,CASSLAGLSSYEQYF,TGTGCCAGCAGCTTAGCCGGGCTAAGCTCCTACGAGCAGTACTTC
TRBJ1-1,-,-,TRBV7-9,CASSLEGEAFF,TGTGCCAGCAGCCTGGAGGGTGAAGCTTTCTTT
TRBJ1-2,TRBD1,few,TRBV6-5,CASRSGQSNYGYTF,TGTGCCAGCAGGTCGGGACAGAGCAACTATGGCTACACCTTC
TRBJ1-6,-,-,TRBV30,CAGTQDRGSPLHF,TGTGCCGGGACGCAGGACCGCGGGTCACCCCTCCACTTT
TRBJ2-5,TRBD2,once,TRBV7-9,CASSERDGTLQETQYF,TGTGCCAGCAGCGAGCGGGACGGGACTCTTCAAGAGACCCAGTACTTC
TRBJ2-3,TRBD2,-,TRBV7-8,CASSLGFSGKSDTQYF,TGTGCCAGCAGCTTAGGGTTTAGCGGGAAATCAGATACGCAGTATTTT
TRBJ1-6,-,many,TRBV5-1,CASSPGLSQANSPLHF,TGCGCCAGCAGCCCCGGACTGTCGCAGGCTAATTCACCCCTCCACTTT
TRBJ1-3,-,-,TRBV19,CASSFAGDSGNTIYF,TGTGCCAGTAGTTTCGCAGGGGACTCTGGAAACACCATATATTTT
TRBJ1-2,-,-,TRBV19,CASSPGTQSYGYTF,TGTGCCAGTAGCCCCGGGACCCAATCCTATGGCTACACCTTC
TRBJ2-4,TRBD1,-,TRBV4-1,CASSLQGVLAKNIQYF,TGCGCCAGCAGCCTTCAGGGGGTACTAGCCAAAAACATTCAGTACTTC